These T cell receptor beta chains were read from a single sample in a study of neurological immune-mediated disorders. TCRdb used MiXCR to reprocess the 5' RACE reads, holding one entry per CDR3 protein. The table has fewer than 40,000 distinct CDR3 sequences, around 5.9% seen once. Sequenced input: CD4+ T cells from blood. These receptors were taken from a woman aged 45-60 years in good health. CDR3s include the opening cysteine and the closing phenylalanine or tryptophan. A D gene is named only where the DNA matches it firmly. Not every row has a clone size; where given, it reads once, few, many or a size class.

TRBD2 | TRBJ2-7 | TRBV5-1 | many | TGCGCCAGCAGCGGAACCGGGACTAGCGGGGGCCCCCCCCCCTCCTACGAGCAGTACTTC | CASSGTGTSGGPPPSYEQYF
- | TRBJ2-7 | TRBV28 | many | TGTGCCAGCAGTCCCCACGGGGGCGGGTACGAGCAGTACTTC | CASSPHGGGYEQYF
- | TRBJ2-3 | TRBV20-1 | many | TGCAGCGTAGAGCACACAGATACGCAGTATTTT | CSVEHTDTQYF
- | TRBJ2-1 | TRBV7-2 | many | TGTGCCAGCAGCGCCCGGAGGTACAATGAGCAGTTCTTC | CASSARRYNEQFF
- | TRBJ2-3 | TRBV7-2 | medium-sized | TGTGCCAGCACCCCCGGGGGAGATACGCAGTATTTT | CASTPGGDTQYF
- | TRBJ2-1 | TRBV7-9 | many | TGTGCCAGCAGCTTAGAGGAGGGTCAGGCCTTTGAGCAGTTCTTC | CASSLEEGQAFEQFF
TRBD1 | TRBJ1-5 | TRBV6-6 | many | TGTGCCAGCAGCAGGACAGGGAAAGGCAATCAGCCCCAGCATTTT | CASSRTGKGNQPQHF
- | TRBJ2-1 | TRBV6-2/TRBV6-3 | many | TGTGCCAGCAGCTCCCGGGGGGCTTTCTACAATGAGCAGTTCTTC | CASSSRGAFYNEQFF
- | TRBJ1-6 | TRBV5-6 | many | TGTGCCAGCAGTAAACTGACCACCCTCCACTTT | CASSKLTTLHF
- | TRBJ1-6 | TRBV6-5 | many | TGTGCCAGCAGTACAGCGGAAAGTTCACCCCTCCACTTT | CASSTAESSPLHF
- | TRBJ1-3 | TRBV5-1 | many | TGCGCCAGCAGCTTAATTGGCGAAAAAGGAAACACCATATATTTT | CASSLIGEKGNTIYF
TRBD1 | TRBJ2-4 | TRBV28 | many | TGTGCCAGCAGCCCCCCGGGACAGGGGGCAGCCATTCAGTACTTC | CASSPPGQGAAIQYF
- | TRBJ1-5 | TRBV6-6 | - | TGTGCCAGTAGGACCGGGACGGCGGTTGGGCCCCAGCATTTT | CASRTGTAVGPQHF
- | TRBJ2-3 | TRBV5-1 | many | TGCGCCAGCAGCTTTCTGGAGAACACAGATACGCAGTATTTT | CASSFLENTDTQYF
TRBD2 | TRBJ2-3 | TRBV14 | many | TGTGCCAGCAGCCAGGAGATAGCGGGAGGCACAGATACGCAGTATTTT | CASSQEIAGGTDTQYF
TRBD1 | TRBJ1-2 | TRBV27 | many | TGTGCCAGCAGTAGGGAGTCACCCCTGGCAGGGGGGTTGACTAACTATGGCTACACCTTC | CASSRESPLAGGLTNYGYTF
TRBD2 | TRBJ2-3 | TRBV7-2 | many | TGTGCCAGTAGTAGCGGGGGCGCGCAGTATTTT | CASSSGGAQYF
TRBD1 | TRBJ1-4 | TRBV7-2 | many | TGTGCCAGCAGCGCTACAGGGGCTGGGACTAATGAAAAACTGTTTTTT | CASSATGAGTNEKLFF
- | TRBJ1-3 | TRBV12-3/TRBV12-4 | many | TGTGCCAGCAGTCGACTGGACTCTGGAAACACCATATATTTT | CASSRLDSGNTIYF
- | TRBJ2-7 | TRBV5-6 | many | TGTGCCAGCAGCTTCACAGGGAGGGGATTGATCGAGCAGTACTTC | CASSFTGRGLIEQYF
TRBD2 | TRBJ2-7 | TRBV2 | many | TGTGCCAGTAAACCGACAGCGGGGGGGTCCTACGAGCAGTACTTC | CASKPTAGGSYEQYF
- | TRBJ1-5 | TRBV12-3/TRBV12-4 | many | TGTGCCAGCAGGCCGGCAGGCGGGCGGCCCCAGCATTTT | CASRPAGGRPQHF